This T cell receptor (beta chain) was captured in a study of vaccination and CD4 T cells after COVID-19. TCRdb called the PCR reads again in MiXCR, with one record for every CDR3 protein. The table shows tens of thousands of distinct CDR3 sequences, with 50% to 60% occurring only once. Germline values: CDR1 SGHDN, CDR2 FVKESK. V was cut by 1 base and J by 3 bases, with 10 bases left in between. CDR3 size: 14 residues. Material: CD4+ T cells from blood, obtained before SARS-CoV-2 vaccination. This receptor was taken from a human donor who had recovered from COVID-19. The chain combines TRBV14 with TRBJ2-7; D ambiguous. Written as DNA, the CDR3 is TGTGCCAGCAGCCAAGGACTCAACGGCTACGAGCAGTACTTC. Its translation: CASSQGLNGYEQYF.